This TCR beta chain derives from a study of blood T cell repertoires in COVID-19. In the study overall: Both acute and convalescent COVID-19 samples were obtained from the United States, Italy and Spain. T cells, B-cell-depleted T cells, or PBMCs supplied cDNA or gDNA.

Trimming took off 5 bases at V and 2 bases at J, with 3 bases between the two ends. The CDR3 is 11 residues long. Looked up from germline, CDR1 is SQVTM and CDR2 is ANQGSEA. In the authors' workflow: Reference gene primer amplification gave nucleated cell count estimates. The assay was immunoSEQ multiplex PCR, and TCRdb's table has in-frame clones only and misses some. The DNA gave D and trimming, while V, J and clone size come from that table. Seen here are roughly 140,000 clones, approximately 89% observed once, and the top ten hold roughly 30%. The sample taken for sequencing was peripheral blood. The chain employs TRBV29-1 and TRBJ1-4; no clear D. The source is a human donor in a cohort sampled during active COVID-19. CDR3 amino acids: CSVQTNEKLFF. The CDR3 bases are TGCAGCGTTCAGACTAATGAAAAACTGTTTTTT.